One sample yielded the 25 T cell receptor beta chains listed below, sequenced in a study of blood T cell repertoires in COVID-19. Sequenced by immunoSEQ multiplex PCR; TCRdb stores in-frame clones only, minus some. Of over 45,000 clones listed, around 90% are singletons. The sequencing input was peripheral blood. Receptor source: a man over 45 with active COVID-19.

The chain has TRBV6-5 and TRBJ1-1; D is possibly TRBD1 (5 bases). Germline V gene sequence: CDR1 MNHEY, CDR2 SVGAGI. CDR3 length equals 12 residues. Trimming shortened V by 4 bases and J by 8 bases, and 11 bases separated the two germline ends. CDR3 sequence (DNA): TGTGCCAGCAGTTCCCAGACAGACGAAGCTTTCTTT. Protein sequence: CASSSQTDEAFF.

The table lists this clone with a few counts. CDR3: CASRGLDRVYQPQHF. In DNA form, the CDR3 reads TGTGCCAGTAGGGGGCTGGACAGGGTTTATCAGCCCCAGCATTTT. The chain recombines TRBV19 with TRBJ1-5; 8 positions match TRBD1. J gave up 5 bases and V 6 bases, and 9 bases lay outside the gene matches. Germline assignment: CDR1 LNHDA and CDR2 SQIVND (reference sequence). The CDR3 sequence is 15 residues long. The full variable domain, completed using reference TRBV19 and TRBJ1-5, is DGGITQSPKYLFRKEGQNVTLSCEQNLNHDAMYWYRQDPGQGLRLIYYSQIVNDFQKGDIAEGYSVSREKKESFPLTVTSAQKNPTAFYLCASRGLDRVYQPQHFGDGTRLSIL.

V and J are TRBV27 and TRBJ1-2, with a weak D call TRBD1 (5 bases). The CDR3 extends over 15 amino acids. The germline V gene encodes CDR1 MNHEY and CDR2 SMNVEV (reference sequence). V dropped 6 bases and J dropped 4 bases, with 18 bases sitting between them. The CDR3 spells CASRRAGGGAYGYTF. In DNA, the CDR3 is TGTGCCAGCAGGAGGGCCGGGGGAGGTGCCTATGGCTACACCTTC.

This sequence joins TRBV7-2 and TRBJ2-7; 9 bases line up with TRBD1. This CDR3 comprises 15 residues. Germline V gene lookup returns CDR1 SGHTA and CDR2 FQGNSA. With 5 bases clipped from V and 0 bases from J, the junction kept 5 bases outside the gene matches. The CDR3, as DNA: TGTGCCAGCAGCCCGGACAGGGGCAGCTCCTACGAGCAGTACTTC. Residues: CASSPDRGSSYEQYF.

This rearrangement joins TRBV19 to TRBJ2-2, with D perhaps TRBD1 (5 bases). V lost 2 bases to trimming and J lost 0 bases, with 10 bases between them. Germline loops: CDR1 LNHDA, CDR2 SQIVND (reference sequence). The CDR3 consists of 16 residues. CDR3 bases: TGTGCCAGTAGTATAAGGGGCCGCGCGAACACCGGGGAGCTGTTTTTT. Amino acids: CASSIRGRANTGELFF.

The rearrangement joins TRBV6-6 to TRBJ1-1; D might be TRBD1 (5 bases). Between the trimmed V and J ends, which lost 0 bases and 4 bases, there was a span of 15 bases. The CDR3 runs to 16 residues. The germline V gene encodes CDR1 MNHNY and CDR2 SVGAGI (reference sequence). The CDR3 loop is CASSYSILAGITEAFF. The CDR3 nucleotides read TGTGCCAGCAGTTACTCGATATTAGCAGGGATCACTGAAGCTTTCTTT.

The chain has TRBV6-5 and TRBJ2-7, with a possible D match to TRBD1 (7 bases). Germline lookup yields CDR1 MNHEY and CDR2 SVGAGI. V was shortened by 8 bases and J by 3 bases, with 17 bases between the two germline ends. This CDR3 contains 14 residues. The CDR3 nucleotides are TGTGCCAGCCAAGGGGGGACAGTGATCTACGAGCAGTACTTC. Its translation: CASQGGTVIYEQYF.

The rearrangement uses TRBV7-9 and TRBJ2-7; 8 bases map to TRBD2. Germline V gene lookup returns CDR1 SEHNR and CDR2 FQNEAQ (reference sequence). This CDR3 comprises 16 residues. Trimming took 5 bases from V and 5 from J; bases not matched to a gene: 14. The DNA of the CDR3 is TGTGCCAGCAGCGTCCGGGGGGGTAGCGGGCCCAACGAGCAGTACTTC. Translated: CASSVRGGSGPNEQYF.

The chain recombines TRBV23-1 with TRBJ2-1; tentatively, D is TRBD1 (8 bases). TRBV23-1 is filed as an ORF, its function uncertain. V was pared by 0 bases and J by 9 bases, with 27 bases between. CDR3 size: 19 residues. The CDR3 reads CASSQSAHIQGGFLREQFF. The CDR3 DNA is TGCGCCAGCAGTCAATCCGCCCACATACAGGGGGGGTTTTTACGTGAGCAGTTCTTC.

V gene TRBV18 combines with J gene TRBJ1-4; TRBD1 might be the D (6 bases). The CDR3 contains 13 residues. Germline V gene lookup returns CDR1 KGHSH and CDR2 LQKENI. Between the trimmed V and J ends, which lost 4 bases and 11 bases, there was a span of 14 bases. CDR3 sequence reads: CASSRESGDKLFF. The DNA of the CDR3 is TGTGCCAGCTCACGGGAGTCAGGGGATAAACTGTTTTTT.

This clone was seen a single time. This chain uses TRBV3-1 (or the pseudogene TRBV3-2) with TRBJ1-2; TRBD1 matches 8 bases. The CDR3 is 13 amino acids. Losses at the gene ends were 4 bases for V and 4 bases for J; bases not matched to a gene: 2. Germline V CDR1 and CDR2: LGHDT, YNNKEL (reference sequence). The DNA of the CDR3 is TGTGCCAGCAGCCCCGGGACAGGCTATGGCTACACCTTC. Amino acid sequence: CASSPGTGYGYTF.

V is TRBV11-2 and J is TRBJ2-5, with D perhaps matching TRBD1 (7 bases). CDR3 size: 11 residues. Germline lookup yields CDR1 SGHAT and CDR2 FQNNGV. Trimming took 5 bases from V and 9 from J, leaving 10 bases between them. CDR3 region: CASSPGGPQYF. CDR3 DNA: TGTGCCAGCAGCCCAGGGGGGCCCCAGTACTTC.

The CDR3 here is CAISTSSGADTQYF. CDR3 bases: TGTGCCATCAGTACTAGTTCGGGCGCAGATACGCAGTATTTT. The V call is TRBV10-3, the J call TRBJ2-3; D possibly corresponds to TRBD2 (5 bases). Germline CDR1 is ENHRY and CDR2 is SYGVKD. V lost 5 bases and J lost 4, with 13 bases in between. The CDR3 runs to 14 residues.

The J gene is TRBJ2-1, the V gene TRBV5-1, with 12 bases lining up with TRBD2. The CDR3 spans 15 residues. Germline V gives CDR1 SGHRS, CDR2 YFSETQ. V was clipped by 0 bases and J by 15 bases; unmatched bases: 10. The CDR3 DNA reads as TGCGCCAGCAGCTTGGGACCCGGGACTAGCGGGTTTACGTTCTTC. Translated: CASSLGPGTSGFTFF.

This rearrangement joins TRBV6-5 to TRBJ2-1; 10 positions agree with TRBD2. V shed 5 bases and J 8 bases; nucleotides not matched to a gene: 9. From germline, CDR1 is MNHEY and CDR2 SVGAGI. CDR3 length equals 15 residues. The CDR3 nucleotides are TGTGCCAGCAGTCCATTAGCGGGGGGAGGATATGAGCAGTTCTTC. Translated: CASSPLAGGGYEQFF.

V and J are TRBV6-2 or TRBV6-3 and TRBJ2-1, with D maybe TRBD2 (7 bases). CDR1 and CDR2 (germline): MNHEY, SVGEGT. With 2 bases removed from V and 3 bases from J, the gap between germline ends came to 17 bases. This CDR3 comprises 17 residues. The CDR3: CASSYTKGGGNYNEQFF. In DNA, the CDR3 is TGTGCCAGCAGTTACACAAAAGGGGGGGGGAACTACAATGAGCAGTTCTTC.

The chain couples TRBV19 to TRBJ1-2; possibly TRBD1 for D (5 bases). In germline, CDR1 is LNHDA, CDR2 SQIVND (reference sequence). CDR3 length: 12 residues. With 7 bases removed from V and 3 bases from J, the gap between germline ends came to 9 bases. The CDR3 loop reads CASTTTDYGYTF. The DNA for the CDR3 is TGTGCCAGTACCACGACAGACTATGGCTACACCTTC.

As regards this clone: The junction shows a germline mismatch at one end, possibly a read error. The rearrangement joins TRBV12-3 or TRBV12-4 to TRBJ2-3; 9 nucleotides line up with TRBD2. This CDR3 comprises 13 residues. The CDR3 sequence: CASSVAGADTQYF. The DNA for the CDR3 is TGTGCCAGCAGTGTAGCGGGAGCAGATACGCAGTATTTT.

DNA for the CDR3: TGTGCCAGCAGCCACACCTCTGACTACTATGGCTACACCTTC. Protein product: CASSHTSDYYGYTF. The J gene is TRBJ1-2, the V gene TRBV5-4; unclear D gene. The CDR3 extends over 14 amino acids. Germline values: CDR1 SGHNT, CDR2 YYREEE (reference sequence). Trimming took off 4 bases at V and 3 bases at J, with 13 bases between the two ends.

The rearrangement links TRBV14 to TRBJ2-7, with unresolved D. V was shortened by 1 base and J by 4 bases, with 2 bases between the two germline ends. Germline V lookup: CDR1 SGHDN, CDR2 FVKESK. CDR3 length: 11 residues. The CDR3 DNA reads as TGTGCCAGCAGCCAAGCTTACGAGCAGTACTTC. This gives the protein CASSQAYEQYF.

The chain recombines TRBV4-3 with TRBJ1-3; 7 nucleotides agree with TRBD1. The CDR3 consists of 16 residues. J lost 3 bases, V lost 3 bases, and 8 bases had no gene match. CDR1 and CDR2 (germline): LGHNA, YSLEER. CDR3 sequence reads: CASSQETGSYGNTIYF. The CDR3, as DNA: TGCGCCAGCAGCCAGGAGACAGGGAGCTATGGAAACACCATATATTTT.

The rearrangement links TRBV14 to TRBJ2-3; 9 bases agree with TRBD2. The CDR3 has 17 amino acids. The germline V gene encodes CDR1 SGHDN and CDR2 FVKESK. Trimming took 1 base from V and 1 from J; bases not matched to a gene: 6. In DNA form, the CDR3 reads TGTGCCAGCAGCCAAGGTCGAGCGGGAGGCGGCACAGATACGCAGTATTTT. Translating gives CASSQGRAGGGTDTQYF.

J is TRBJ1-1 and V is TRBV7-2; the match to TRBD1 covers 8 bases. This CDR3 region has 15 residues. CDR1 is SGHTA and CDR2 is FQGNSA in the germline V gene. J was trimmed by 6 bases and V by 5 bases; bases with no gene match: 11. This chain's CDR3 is CASSTQGARSAEAFF. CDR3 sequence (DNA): TGTGCCAGCAGCACCCAGGGGGCGCGGTCCGCTGAAGCTTTCTTT.

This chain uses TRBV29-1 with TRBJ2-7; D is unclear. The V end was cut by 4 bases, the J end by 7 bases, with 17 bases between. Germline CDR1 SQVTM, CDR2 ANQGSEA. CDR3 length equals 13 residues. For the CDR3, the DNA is TGCAGCGTTGCGGAGAGAGGAAGTAGAGAGCAGTACTTC. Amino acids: CSVAERGSREQYF.

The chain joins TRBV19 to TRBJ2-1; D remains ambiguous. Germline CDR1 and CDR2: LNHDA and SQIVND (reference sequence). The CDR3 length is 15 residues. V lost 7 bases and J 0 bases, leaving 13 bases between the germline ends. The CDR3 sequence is CASNWQASSYNEQFF. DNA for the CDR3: TGTGCCAGTAATTGGCAGGCCAGCTCCTACAATGAGCAGTTCTTC.